This T cell receptor (beta chain) was captured by sequencing in a study of blood T cell repertoires in COVID-19. Looking at the study overall: Acute and convalescent COVID-19 samples came from the United States, Italy and Spain. Sample material is recorded as cDNA or gDNA derived from T cells, B-cell-depleted T cells, or PBMCs.

CDR1 and CDR2 from the germline V gene are MNHEY and SVGAGI. This CDR3 has 16 residues. Trimming stripped 2 bases from V and 0 bases from J, with 14 bases between. This clone has only a few counts. Authors' data handling: Quantification of nucleated cells was approximated via reference gene primer amplification. Here immunoSEQ multiplex PCR was the method, and the copy in TCRdb shows in-frame clones only, minus some. Clone size and V and J calls were adopted from that table, with D and trimming inferred from the DNA. The table includes approximately 72,000 clones, less than 90% detected once. The TCR sequence derives from a woman of 80 years or more with acute or convalescent COVID-19. Sequencing was done on a sample of peripheral blood. The rearrangement joins TRBV6-5 to TRBJ2-7; D might be TRBD1 (6 bases). The CDR3 is CASSYGSTGISYEQYF. CDR3 coding DNA: TGTGCCAGCAGTTACGGGTCCACAGGGATCTCCTACGAGCAGTACTTC.